This T cell receptor beta chain is drawn from a study of blood T cells in healthy people across ages. Study conclusions and caveats: Naive T cell percentage showed a strong correlation with TCR beta diversity. Age brought a roughly linear fall in TCR beta diversity measured per million T cells. Not knowing donor CMV status may have confounded expanded clonotype changes.

Alongside a J-beta primer mix, a sample-barcoded 5' primer served in a second PCR lasting roughly 6 to 11 cycles. TCRdb ran MiXCR on the 5' RACE reads and lists one entry per CDR3 protein. Among around 870,000 distinct CDR3 sequences listed, more than 25% were seen once. At least 6.5 million PBMCs were isolated per sample. This CDR3 contains 14 residues. Germline V gene sequence: CDR1 ENHRY, CDR2 SYGVKD. J was trimmed by 6 bases and V by 8 bases; bases with no gene match: 9. About this clonotype: The antigen is not known.

This sequence originates from a woman of 80 years or more in good health. Source material: blood. This sequence joins TRBV10-3 and TRBJ2-3; 9 bases align to TRBD2. The DNA for the CDR3 is TGTGCCATCCTCGCGGGAGGGCCCTCCGATACGCAGTATTTT. Its translation: CAILAGGPSDTQYF.